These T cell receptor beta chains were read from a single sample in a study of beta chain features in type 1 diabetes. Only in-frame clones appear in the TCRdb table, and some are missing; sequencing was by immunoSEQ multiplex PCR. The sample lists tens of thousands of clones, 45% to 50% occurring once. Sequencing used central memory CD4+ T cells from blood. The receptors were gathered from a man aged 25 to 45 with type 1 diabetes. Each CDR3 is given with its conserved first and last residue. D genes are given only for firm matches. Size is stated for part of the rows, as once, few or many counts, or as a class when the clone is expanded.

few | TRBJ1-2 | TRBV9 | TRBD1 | CASSPSPDRPYGYTF | TGTGCCAGCAGCCCCAGCCCGGACAGGCCCTATGGCTACACCTTC
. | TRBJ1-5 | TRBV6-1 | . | CASTEEGGASNQPQHF | TGTGCCAGCACTGAAGAAGGAGGGGCTAGCAATCAGCCCCAGCATTTT
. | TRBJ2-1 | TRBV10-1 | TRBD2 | CASSDPASGAHNEQFF | TGCGCCAGCAGTGACCCAGCTAGCGGGGCACACAATGAGCAGTTCTTC
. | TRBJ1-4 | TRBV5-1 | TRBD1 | CASSLAGQGGEKLFF | TGCGCCAGCAGCTTGGCGGGACAGGGGGGAGAAAAACTGTTTTTT
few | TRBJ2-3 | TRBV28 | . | CASTTRFDTQYF | TGTGCCAGCACCACGAGGTTTGATACGCAGTATTTT
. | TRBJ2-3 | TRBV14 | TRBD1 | CASSQVFGTAADTQYF | TGTGCCAGCAGCCAAGTATTCGGGACAGCGGCAGATACGCAGTATTTT
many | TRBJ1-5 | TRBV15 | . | CATSRAGPHQPQHF | TGTGCCACCAGCAGAGCTGGGCCACATCAGCCCCAGCATTTT
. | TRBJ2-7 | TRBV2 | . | CASRAGLLGYEQYF | TGTGCCAGCAGGGCGGGGCTCCTCGGATACGAGCAGTACTTC
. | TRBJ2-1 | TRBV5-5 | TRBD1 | CASSLGPDRTYNEQFF | TGTGCCAGCAGCTTGGGTCCGGACAGGACGTACAATGAGCAGTTCTTC
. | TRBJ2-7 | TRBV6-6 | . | CASSYGGASYEQYF | TGTGCCAGCAGTTATGGCGGGGCCTCCTACGAGCAGTACTTC
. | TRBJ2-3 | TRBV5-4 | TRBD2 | CASSFLSGGPDTQYF | TGTGCCAGCAGCTTTCTGAGCGGGGGCCCAGATACGCAGTATTTT
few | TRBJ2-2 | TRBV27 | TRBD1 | CASSEPGQGTGELFF | TGTGCCAGCAGTGAACCGGGACAGGGGACCGGGGAGCTGTTTTTT
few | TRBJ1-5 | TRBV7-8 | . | CASSLVTGERSGPQHF | TGTGCCAGCAGCTTAGTGACGGGCGAGCGGAGTGGGCCCCAGCATTTT
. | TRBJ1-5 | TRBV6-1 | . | CASSVEGNQPQHF | TGTGCCAGCAGTGTAGAGGGCAATCAGCCCCAGCATTTT
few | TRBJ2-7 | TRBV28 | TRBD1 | CASSTPGQGDEQYF | TGTGCCAGCAGTACTCCGGGACAGGGAGACGAGCAGTACTTC
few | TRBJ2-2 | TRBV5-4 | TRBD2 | CASSLTSGPTGELFF | TGTGCCAGCAGCTTGACTAGCGGGCCAACCGGGGAGCTGTTTTTT
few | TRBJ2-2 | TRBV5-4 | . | CASSFRAGGELFF | TGTGCCAGCAGCTTCAGGGCCGGCGGGGAGCTGTTTTTT
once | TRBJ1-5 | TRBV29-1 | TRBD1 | CSVRQGINQPQHF | TGCAGCGTTCGACAGGGAATCAATCAGCCCCAGCATTTT